This is a list of T cell receptor beta chains from one sample in a study of Ad26.COV2.S vaccination and SARS-CoV-2 variants. Repertoires were generated with immunoSEQ multiplex PCR, while TCRdb's copy carries only in-frame clones and drops some. This sample has 330,000 or so clones, with 90% found just once. The input for sequencing was peripheral blood, taken in a trial of Ad26.COV2.S vaccine versus placebo. These receptors all come from a person between 18 and 65 years old who received the Ad26.COV2.S COVID-19 vaccine or a placebo. Both conserved end residues are trimmed from each CDR3. A D gene is named only where the DNA matches it firmly. Size is omitted from some rows. Given values are once, few, many or a class for expanded clones.

v_call clone_size d_call cdr3_aa
TRBV24-1 . . ATSDPGHTGELF
TRBV10-3 . TRBD1 AIRGTGQGGNTIY
TRBV9 . . ASSGREGTNEKLF
TRBV7-9 . . ASSLALIFSTDTQY
TRBV5-4 . TRBD1 ASSRIGDSVTNGELF
TRBV11-3 . . ASSIGVTGELF
TRBV7-3 . TRBD2 ASSPGGREKWNEQF
TRBV29-1 . TRBD1 SVEGTVYGYT
TRBV14 . . ASSQAGSGGYT
TRBV4-3 . . ASSQDLSGSSADNEQF
TRBV27 once . ASSFYSGASYNEQF
TRBV28 . . ASSLVKVAGAYNEQF
TRBV12-5 . TRBD1 ASGLSTGVEYEQY
TRBV13 . . ASSLRGNEAF
TRBV11-3 once . ASSSLGETQY
TRBV7-9 once . ASSPPAQGRSYEQY
TRBV9 . . ASSVGYFNEQF
TRBV5-4 . . AESVMGPAYNEQF
TRBV13 . . ASSIRWGARMPNEQY
TRBV6-5 . . ASSYGPTIDNSPLH
TRBV13 . TRBD1 ASSLGTGRTATNEKLF
TRBV18 . TRBD1 ASSPHGQGEAF
TRBV29-1 . . SVDHRPSTDTQY